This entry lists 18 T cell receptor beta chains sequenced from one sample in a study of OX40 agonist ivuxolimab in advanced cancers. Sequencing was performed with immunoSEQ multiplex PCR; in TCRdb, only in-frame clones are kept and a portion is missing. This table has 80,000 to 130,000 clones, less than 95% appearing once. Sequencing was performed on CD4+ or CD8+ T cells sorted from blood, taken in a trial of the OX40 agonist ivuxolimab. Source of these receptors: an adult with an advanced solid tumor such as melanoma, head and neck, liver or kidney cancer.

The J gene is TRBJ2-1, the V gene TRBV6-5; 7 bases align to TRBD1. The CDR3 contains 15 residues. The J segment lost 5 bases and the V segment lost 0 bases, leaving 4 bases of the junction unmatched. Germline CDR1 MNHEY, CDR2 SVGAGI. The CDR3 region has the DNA TGTGCCAGCAGTTACTCGGGACAGCTGCACAATGAGCAGTTCTTC. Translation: CASSYSGQLHNEQFF.

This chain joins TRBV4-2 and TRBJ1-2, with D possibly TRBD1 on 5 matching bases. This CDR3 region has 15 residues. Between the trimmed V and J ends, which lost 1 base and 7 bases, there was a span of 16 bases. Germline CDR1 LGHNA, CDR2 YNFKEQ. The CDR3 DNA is TGTGCCAGCAGCCAAGGGTTGGCCAGGGCTGCTGGCTACACCTTC. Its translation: CASSQGLARAAGYTF.

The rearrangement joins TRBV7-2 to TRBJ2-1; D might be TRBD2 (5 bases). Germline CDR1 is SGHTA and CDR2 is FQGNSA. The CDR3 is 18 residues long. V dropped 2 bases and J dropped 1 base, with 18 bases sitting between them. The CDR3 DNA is TGTGCCAGCAGCTTAAACCCCCAGAGGGTAGGATCCTACAATGAGCAGTTCTTC. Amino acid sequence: CASSLNPQRVGSYNEQFF.

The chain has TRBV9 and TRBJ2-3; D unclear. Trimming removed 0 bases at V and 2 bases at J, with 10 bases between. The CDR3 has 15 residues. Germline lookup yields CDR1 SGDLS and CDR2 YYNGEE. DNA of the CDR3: TGTGCCAGCAGCGTAGTGGGTAGATACACAGATACGCAGTATTTT. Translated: CASSVVGRYTDTQYF. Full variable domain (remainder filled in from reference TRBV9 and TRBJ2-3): DSGVTQTPKHLITATGQRVTLRCSPRSGDLSVYWYQQSLDQGLQFLIQYYNGEERAKGNILERFSAQQFPDLHSELNLSSLELGDSALYFCASSVVGRYTDTQYFGPGTRLTVL.

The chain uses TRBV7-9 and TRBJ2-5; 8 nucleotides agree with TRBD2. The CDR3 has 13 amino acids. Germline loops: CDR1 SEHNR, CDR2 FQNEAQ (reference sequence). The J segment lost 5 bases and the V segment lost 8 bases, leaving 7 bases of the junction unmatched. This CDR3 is CASREGGLETQYF. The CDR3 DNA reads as TGTGCCAGCCGGGAGGGCGGTCTGGAGACCCAGTACTTC. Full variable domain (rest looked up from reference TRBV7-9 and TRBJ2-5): DTGVSQNPRHKITKRGQNVTFRCDPISEHNRLYWYRQTLGQGPEFLTYFQNEAQLEKSRLLSDRFSAERPKGSFSTLEIQRTEQGDSAMYLCASREGGLETQYFGPGTRLLVL.

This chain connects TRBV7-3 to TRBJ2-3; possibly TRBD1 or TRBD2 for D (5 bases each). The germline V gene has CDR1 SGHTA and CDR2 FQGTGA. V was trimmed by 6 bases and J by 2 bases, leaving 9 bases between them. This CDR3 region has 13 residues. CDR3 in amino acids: CASSSGTTDTQYF. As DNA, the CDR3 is TGTGCCAGCAGTTCCGGGACCACAGATACGCAGTATTTT.

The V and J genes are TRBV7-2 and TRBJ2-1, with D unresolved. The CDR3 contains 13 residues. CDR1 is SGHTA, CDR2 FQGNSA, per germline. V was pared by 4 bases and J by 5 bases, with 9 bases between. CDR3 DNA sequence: TGTGCCAGCAGCTCCCTGGCGGACAATGAGCAGTTCTTC. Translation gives CASSSLADNEQFF.

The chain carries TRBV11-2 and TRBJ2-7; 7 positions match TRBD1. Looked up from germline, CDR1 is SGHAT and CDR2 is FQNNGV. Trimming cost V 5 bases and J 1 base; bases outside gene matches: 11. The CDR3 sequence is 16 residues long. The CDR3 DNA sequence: TGTGCCAGCAGCCCCAGGACAGGTGGGCTTTCCTACGAGCAGTACTTC. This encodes CASSPRTGGLSYEQYF.

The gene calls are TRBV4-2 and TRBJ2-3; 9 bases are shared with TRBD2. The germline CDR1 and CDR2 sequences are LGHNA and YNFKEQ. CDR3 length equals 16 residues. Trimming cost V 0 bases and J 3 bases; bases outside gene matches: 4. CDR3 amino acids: CASSQETLAGTDTQYF. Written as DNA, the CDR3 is TGTGCCAGCAGCCAAGAAACACTAGCGGGTACAGATACGCAGTATTTT.

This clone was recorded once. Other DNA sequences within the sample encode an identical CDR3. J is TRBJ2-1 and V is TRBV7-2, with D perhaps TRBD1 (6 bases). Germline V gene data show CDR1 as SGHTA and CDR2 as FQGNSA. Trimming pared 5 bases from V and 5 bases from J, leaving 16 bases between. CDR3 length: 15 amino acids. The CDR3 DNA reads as TGTGCCAGCAGCCTACAAGGGCAGGGGAACAATGAGCAGTTCTTC. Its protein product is CASSLQGQGNNEQFF.

CDR3 nucleotides: TGCGCCAGCCACACGGGACAGGGTTACGAGCAGTACTTC. This gives the protein CASHTGQGYEQYF. This rearrangement joins TRBV5-1 to TRBJ2-7; the match to TRBD1 covers 9 bases. This CDR3 spans 13 amino acids. Germline V CDR1 and CDR2: SGHRS, YFSETQ. V trimming: 7 bases; J trimming: 4 bases; junction bases outside the gene matches: 6.

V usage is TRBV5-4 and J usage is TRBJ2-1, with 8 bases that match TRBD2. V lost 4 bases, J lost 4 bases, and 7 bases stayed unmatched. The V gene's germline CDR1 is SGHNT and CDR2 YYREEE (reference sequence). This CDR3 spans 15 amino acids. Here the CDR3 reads CASSPGTRRYNEQFF. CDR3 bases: TGTGCCAGCAGCCCCGGGACTAGGCGTTACAATGAGCAGTTCTTC. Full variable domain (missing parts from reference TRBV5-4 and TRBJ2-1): ETGVTQSPTHLIKTRGQQVTLRCSSQSGHNTVSWYQQALGQGPQFIFQYYREEENGRGNFPPRFSGLQFPNYSSELNVNALELDDSALYLCASSPGTRRYNEQFFGPGTRLTVL.

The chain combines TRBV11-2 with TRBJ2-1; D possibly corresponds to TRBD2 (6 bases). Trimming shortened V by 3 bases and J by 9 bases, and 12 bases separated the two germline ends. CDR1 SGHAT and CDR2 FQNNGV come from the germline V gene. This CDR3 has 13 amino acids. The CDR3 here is CASSFSGSREQFF. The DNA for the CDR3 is TGTGCCAGCAGCTTTTCCGGGAGTCGTGAGCAGTTCTTC.

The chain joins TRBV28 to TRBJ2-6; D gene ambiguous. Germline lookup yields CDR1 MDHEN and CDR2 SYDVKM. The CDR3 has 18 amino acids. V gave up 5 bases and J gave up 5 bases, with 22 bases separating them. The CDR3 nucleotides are TGTGCCAGCAGTACGCGGATCTTGACACAAAGTCGGGCCAACGTCCTGACTTTC. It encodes CASSTRILTQSRANVLTF.

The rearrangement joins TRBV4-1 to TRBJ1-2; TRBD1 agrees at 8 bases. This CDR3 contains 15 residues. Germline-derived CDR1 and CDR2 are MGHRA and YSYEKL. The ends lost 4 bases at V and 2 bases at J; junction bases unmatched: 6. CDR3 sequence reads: CASSPGQGGNYGYTF. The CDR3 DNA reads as TGCGCCAGCAGCCCCGGACAGGGTGGAAACTATGGCTACACCTTC.

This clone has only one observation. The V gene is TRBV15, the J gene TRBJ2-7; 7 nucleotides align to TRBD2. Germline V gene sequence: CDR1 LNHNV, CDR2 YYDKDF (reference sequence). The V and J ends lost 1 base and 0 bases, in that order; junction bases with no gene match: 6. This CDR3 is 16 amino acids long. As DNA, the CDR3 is TGTGCCACCAGCAGAGGTGCTGGCGGGAGCTCCTACGAGCAGTACTTC. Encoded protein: CATSRGAGGSSYEQYF.

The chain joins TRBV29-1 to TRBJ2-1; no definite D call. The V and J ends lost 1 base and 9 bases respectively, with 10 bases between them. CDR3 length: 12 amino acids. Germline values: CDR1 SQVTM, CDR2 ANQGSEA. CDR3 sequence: CSVEGPVGEQFF. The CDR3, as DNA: TGCAGCGTTGAAGGCCCCGTGGGTGAGCAGTTCTTC.

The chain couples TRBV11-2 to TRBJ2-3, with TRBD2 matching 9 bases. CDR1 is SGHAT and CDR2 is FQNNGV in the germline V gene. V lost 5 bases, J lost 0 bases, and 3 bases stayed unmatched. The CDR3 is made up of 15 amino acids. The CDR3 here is CASSLTSGSTDTQYF. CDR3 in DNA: TGTGCCAGCAGCCTAACTAGCGGGAGCACAGATACGCAGTATTTT.